This record concerns one T cell receptor beta chain sequence. No antigen is known for it. The data were obtained in a study of CXCR3-negative and CXCR3-positive naive CD8 T cells. Study observations and caveats: Comparison of naive cells showed more hydrophobic TRB CDR3s in CXCR3-positive than in CXCR3-negative naive cells. Both naive subsets had comparably high diversity; memory CD8+ cells much lower.

The method, 5' RACE with UMI labels, was used to prepare the TRB cDNA libraries. Following a re-call of the 5' RACE reads, TCRdb has one entry per CDR3 protein and lacks DNA. This sample's table reports 60,000 to 70,000 distinct CDR3 sequences. CDR1 is MNHEY, CDR2 SVGAGI, per germline. This CDR3 spans 14 amino acids. Specimen: naive CXCR3+ CD8+ T cells from blood. The subset is: CD45RO-CCR7+CD27+CD95- naive CD8+ T cells expressing CXCR3 (TNR3+). The chain carries TRBV6-5 and TRBJ1-5. The source is a human donor in good health. Some clones in this sample may be carry-over from other donors' samples. Here the CDR3 reads CASRPIWGNQPQHF.